This T cell receptor beta chain was profiled in a study of T cell responses to AZD1222 COVID-19 vaccine. The CDR3 loop spans 18 amino acids. Between the trimmed V and J ends, which lost 2 bases and 3 bases, there was a span of 23 bases. Germline V CDR1 and CDR2: SGHKS, YYEKEE (reference sequence). TCRdb's table, derived via immunoSEQ multiplex PCR, lists solely in-frame clones and lacks some. The sample yields 86,000 or so clones, about 92% seen once. This rearrangement joins TRBV5-5 to TRBJ2-5, with a possible D match to TRBD2 (6 bases). The sample in question was peripheral blood, obtained on day 0 of AZD1222 vaccination. The TCR was taken from an adult in good health. CDR3 DNA: TGTGCCAGCAGCTTCGATCGCCTATTCGGGGGATTAGAAGAGACCCAGTACTTC. It specifies CASSFDRLFGGLEETQYF.